This record looks at one TCR beta chain sequence and its context. No antigen is known for it. Germline V lookup: CDR1 MNHEY, CDR2 SVGAGI. The CDR3 loop spans 13 amino acids. V dropped 6 bases and J dropped 7; count of bases not matched to a gene: 7. This sample stems from a study of cytomegalovirus exposure and HLA in healthy donors. Findings of the study overall: Rare sequences made up most TCRs, while some public TCRs were found in many donors.

Some clones are missing from TCRdb's copy, which holds only in-frame ones; the method was immunoSEQ multiplex PCR. Among approximately 88,000 clones listed, roughly 83% were seen once. The V and J genes are TRBV6-5 and TRBJ2-5; the match to TRBD2 covers 8 bases. The TCR originated in a woman under 30 in good health and CMV-seropositive. Sequencing was done on a sample of PBMCs. The CDR3 protein is CASSTGLGVTQYF. The CDR3 DNA sequence: TGTGCCAGCAGCACGGGACTAGGGGTGACCCAGTACTTC.